The clone carrying this T cell receptor beta chain occurred a few times. Its antigen is not known. The junction differs from germline at one of its ends, possibly a read error. This sample holds PBMCs from less than 11 ml fresh peripheral blood. Researchers amplified the TCR beta CDR3 regions from RNA transcripts. First-round RT-PCR targeting the TCR CDR3 was performed with the HTBI primer set. One entry per CDR3 protein results from TCRdb running MiXCR on the multiplex PCR reads. This table has about 180,000 distinct CDR3 sequences, just under 9.5% appearing once. CDR3 size: 13 residues. Per germline, CDR1 KGHDR and CDR2 SFDVKD. The sample is drawn from a study of T cells in Graves' hyperthyroidism and ophthalmopathy. Overall study: Peripheral blood samples were taken at initial diagnosis, prior to any treatment. Study conclusions and caveats: Peripheral blood also featured most of the thyroid clonotypes expanded above 0.001.

J is TRBJ1-2 and V is TRBV24-1, with TRBD1 matching 7 bases. This TCR came from a woman in her late teens or twenties with Graves' hyperthyroidism that later progressed to Graves' ophthalmopathy. What was sequenced was blood. CDR3 sequence reads: CAASDGTAYGYTF. CDR3 sequence (DNA): TGTGCCGCCAGTGATGGGACAGCCTATGGCTACACCTTC.